The TCR beta chain described here comes from a study of blood T cell repertoires in COVID-19. Across the study: The United States, Italy and Spain provided the acute and convalescent COVID-19 samples.

As processed by the authors: Reference gene primer amplification gave nucleated cell count estimates. This table comes from immunoSEQ multiplex PCR, and its TCRdb copy is limited to in-frame clones, with some not included. The V and J calls and clone size are taken from that table; D and trimming were inferred from the DNA. The data contain about 16,000 clones, 70% to 90% of them singletons. V was clipped by 4 bases and J by 4 bases, with 11 bases between them. The germline V gene has CDR1 KGHDR and CDR2 SFDVKD. The CDR3 consists of 14 residues. The sequencing sample was made of peripheral blood. This clonotype was obtained from a human donor in a cohort sampled during active COVID-19. The V and J genes are TRBV24-1 and TRBJ2-3; D unresolved. In DNA form, the CDR3 reads TGTGCCACCAGTGAGGCCCAGACTCCAGATACGCAGTATTTT. This sequence encodes CATSEAQTPDTQYF.